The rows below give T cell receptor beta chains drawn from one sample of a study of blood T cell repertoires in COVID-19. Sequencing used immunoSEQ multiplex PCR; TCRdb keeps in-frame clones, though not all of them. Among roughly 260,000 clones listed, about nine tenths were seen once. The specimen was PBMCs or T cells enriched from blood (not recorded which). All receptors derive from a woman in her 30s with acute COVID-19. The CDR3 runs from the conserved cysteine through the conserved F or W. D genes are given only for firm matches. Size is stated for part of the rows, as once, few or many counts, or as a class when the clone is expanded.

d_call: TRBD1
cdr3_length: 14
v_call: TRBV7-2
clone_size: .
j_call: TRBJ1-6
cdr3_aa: CASSPGQYNSPLHF

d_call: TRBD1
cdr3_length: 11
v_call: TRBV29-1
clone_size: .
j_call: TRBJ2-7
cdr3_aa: CSVETGDEQYF

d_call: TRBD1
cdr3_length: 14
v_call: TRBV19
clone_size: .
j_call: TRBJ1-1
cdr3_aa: CASSQGDMNTEAFF

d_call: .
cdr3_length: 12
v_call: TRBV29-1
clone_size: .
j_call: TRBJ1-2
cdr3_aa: CSVDRTGHGYTF

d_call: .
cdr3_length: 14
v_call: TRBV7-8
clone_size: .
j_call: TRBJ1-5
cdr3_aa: CASSINRAQGAQHF

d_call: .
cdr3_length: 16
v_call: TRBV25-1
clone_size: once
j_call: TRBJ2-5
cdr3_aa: CASSDPGPTGWETQYF

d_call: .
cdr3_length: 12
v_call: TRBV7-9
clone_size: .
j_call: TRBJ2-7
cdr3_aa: CASSFHRYEQYF

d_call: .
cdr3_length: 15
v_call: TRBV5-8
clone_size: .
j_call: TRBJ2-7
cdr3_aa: CASSLPGQGTYEQYF

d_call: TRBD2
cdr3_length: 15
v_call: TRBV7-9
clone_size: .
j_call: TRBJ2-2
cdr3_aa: CASSPDGGGTGELFF

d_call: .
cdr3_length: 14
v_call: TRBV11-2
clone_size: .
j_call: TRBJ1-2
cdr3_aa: CASSHPLANYGYTF

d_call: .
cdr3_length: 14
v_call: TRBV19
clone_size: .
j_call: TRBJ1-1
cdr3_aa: CASSISGLNTEAFF

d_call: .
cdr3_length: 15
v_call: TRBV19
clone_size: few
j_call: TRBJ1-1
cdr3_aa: CASSIVGREPTEAFF

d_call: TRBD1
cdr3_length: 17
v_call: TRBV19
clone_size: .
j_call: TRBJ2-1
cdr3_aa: CASSITPDREAYNEQFF

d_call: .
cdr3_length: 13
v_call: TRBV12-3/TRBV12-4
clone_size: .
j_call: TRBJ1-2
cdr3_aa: CASSLRLAGGYTF

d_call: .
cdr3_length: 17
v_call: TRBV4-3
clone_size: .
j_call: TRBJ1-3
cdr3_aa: CASSQDPETNSGNTIYF

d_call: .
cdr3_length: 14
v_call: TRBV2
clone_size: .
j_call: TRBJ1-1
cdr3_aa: CASSEDLSDTEAFF

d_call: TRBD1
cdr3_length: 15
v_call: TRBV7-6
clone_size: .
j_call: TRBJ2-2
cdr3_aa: CASSPGTGGSGELFF

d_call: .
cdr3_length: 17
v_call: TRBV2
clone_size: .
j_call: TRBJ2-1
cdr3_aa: CASRGDRWARGRNEQFF

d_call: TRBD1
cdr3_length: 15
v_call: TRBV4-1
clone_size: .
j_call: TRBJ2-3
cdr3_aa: CASSRSGQGTDTQYF

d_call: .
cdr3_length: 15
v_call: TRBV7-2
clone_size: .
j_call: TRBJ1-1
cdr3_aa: CASSLFYSSGTEAFF

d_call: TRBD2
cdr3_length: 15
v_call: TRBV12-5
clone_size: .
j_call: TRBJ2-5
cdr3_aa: CASGPSSGGLETQYF

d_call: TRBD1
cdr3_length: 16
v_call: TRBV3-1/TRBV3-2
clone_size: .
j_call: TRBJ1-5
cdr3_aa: CASSQDPGQGDQPQHF

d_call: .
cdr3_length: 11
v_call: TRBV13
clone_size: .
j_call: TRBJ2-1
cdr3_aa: CASSYDTEQFF

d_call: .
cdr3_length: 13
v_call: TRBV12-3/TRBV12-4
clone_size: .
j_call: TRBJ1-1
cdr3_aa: CASSLFRGGEAFF

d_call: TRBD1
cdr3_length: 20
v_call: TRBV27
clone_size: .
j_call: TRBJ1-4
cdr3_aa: CASSLFGGTGGSATNEKLFF

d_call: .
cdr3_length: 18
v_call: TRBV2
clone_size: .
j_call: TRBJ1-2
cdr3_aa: CATSISGGPSGWDYGYTF

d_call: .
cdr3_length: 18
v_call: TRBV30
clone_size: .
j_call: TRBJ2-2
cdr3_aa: CAWSLRDLRVPGAGELFF

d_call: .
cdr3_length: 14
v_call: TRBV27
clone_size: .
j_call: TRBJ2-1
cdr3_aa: CASSGGSSYNEQFF

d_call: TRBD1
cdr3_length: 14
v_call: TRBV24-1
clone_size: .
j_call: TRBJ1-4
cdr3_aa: CATYRGRSNEKLFF

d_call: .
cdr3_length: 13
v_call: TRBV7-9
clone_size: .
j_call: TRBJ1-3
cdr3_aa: CASSLDGSNTIYF

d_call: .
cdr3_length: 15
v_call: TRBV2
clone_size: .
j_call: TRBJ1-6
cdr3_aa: CASGRLSSYNSPLHF

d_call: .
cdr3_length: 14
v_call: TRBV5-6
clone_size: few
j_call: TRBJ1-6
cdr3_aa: CASSLDGANSPLHF

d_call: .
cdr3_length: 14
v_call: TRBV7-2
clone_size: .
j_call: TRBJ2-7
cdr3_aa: CASSLVGGDYEQYF

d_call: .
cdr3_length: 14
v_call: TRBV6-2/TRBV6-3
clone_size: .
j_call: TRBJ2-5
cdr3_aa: CASTPDLGQETQYF

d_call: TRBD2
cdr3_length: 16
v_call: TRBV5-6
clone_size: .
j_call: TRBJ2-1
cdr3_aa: CASSEGTSGGYNEQFF

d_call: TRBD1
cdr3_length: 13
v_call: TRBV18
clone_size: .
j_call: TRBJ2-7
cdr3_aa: CASSRGQGHEQYF

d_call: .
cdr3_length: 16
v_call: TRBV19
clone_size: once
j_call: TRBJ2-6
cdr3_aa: CASSMQGGSGANVLTF

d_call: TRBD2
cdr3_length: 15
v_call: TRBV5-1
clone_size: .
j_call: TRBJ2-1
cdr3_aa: CASSLSGGLVDEQFF

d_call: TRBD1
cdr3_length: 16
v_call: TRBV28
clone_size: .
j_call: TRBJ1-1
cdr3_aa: CASSLKQGAMNTEAFF

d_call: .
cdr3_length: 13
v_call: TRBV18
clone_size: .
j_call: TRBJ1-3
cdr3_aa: CASSPLQENTIYF

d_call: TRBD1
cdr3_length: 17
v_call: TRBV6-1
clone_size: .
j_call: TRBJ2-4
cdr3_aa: CASSELRGQGSKNIQYF

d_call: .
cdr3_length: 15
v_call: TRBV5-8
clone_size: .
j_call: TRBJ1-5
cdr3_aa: CASSSGTTHNQPQHF